This T cell receptor beta chain was captured by sequencing in a study of response to subunit inactivated influenza vaccine. Study results and limitations: Every seasonal influenza vaccination brings in few new T cells, the authors suggested.

TCRdb analysed the RT-PCR reads with MiXCR anew, one entry per CDR3 protein. The table has over 150,000 distinct CDR3 sequences, 9.5% to 13% seen once; the top ten hold over 10%. The table lists this clonotype with a few counts. The antigen is not known. V was shortened by 3 bases and J by 0 bases, with 9 bases between the two germline ends. The CDR3 runs to 15 residues. Germline assignment: CDR1 MNHEY and CDR2 SVGAGI. This chain connects TRBV6-5 to TRBJ1-3; tentatively, D is TRBD1 (6 bases). The TCR sequence derives from a man between 45 and 60 years old who received an inactivated influenza vaccine. The sample was non-naive T cells sorted from PBMCs, taken roughly 47 days after vaccination. For the CDR3, the DNA is TGTGCCAGCAGTTATGAGGGGGGCTCTGGAAACACCATATATTTT. Protein sequence: CASSYEGGSGNTIYF.